The 15 T cell receptor beta chains below were found in one sample sequenced in a study of CD8 T cells in ankylosing spondylitis. Study-level findings and limits: About eight highly homologous variants made up a TCR beta motif that seemed to typify ankylosing spondylitis blood.

The antigens these receptors bind are not known. TCRdb ran MiXCR on the 5' RACE reads and lists one entry per CDR3 protein. Here the sample spans 390,000 or so distinct CDR3 sequences, approximately 20% being singletons. The sample taken for sequencing was blood, either unsorted or a sorted T cell fraction (not recorded which). These receptors were obtained from a male donor with ankylosing spondylitis.

This clonotype was seen more than once but under ten times. The chain has TRBV20-1 and TRBJ2-7; 7 nucleotides agree with TRBD2. The CDR3 totals 15 residues. The V segment lost 5 bases and the J segment 3 bases; nucleotides outside the gene matches: 13. Germline lookup yields CDR1 DFQATT and CDR2 SNEGSKA (reference sequence). The CDR3 sequence is CSALRPNAGDYEQYF. The CDR3 DNA sequence: TGCAGTGCTCTGCGCCCTAATGCGGGAGACTACGAGCAGTACTTC.

The chain links TRBV11-2 to TRBJ1-4; 7 bases match TRBD1. The CDR3 is 16 amino acids. V lost 1 base to trimming and J lost 6 bases; unmatched junction nucleotides: 8. Looked up from germline, CDR1 is SGHAT and CDR2 is FQNNGV. CDR3 DNA: TGTGCCAGCAGCTTAGTAGGGGGCCCAGGGTATGAAAAACTGTTTTTT. It yields the protein CASSLVGGPGYEKLFF.

This clonotype was detected only a few times. V gene TRBV25-1 combines with J gene TRBJ2-1, with 14 nucleotides matching TRBD2. CDR1 and CDR2 (germline): MGHDK, SYGVNS. The CDR3 is made up of 13 amino acids. The ends lost 4 bases at V and 16 bases at J; junction bases unmatched: 6. CDR3 bases: TGTGCCAGCAGTGCGGGACTAGCGGGAGTTCTTTTCTTC. This codes for CASSAGLAGVLFF.

The rearrangement uses TRBV2 and TRBJ1-5; D not resolved. The ends were cut back, 2 bases at V and 2 bases at J, with 10 bases in the middle. The CDR3 sequence is 15 residues long. Germline V CDR1 and CDR2: SNHLY, FYNNEI. The CDR3 DNA follows: TGTGCCAGCAGTGAAAATCGGGGAGGCAATCAGCCCCAGCATTTT. This translates into CASSENRGGNQPQHF.

V usage is TRBV7-2 and J usage is TRBJ2-7; 8 bases match TRBD2. V lost 8 bases to trimming and J lost 2 bases; unmatched junction nucleotides: 8. The V gene's germline CDR1 is SGHTA and CDR2 FQGNSA. There are 14 residues in the CDR3. CDR3 region: CASLEAGGPYEQYF. CDR3 bases: TGTGCCAGCCTTGAGGCGGGGGGCCCCTACGAGCAGTACTTC.

This clonotype has ten or more counts. This chain connects TRBV29-1 to TRBJ2-3; 8 bases are a match to TRBD2. Unmatched junction bases numbered 13, after V lost 3 bases and J lost 2 bases. CDR3 length: 17 amino acids. Germline CDR1 SQVTM, CDR2 ANQGSEA. The CDR3 DNA reads as TGCAGCGTTGAGGCGTCACCCAATAGCGGGATCACAGATACGCAGTATTTT. As protein: CSVEASPNSGITDTQYF.

The chain couples TRBV6-2 or TRBV6-3 to TRBJ1-3; a possible D gene is TRBD1 (5 bases). The CDR3 has 16 residues. Per the germline V gene, CDR1 is MNHEY and CDR2 is SVGEGT. V lost 0 bases and J 0 bases, leaving 9 bases between the germline ends. The CDR3 nucleotides read TGTGCCAGCAGTTACTCCGGGACCAACTCTGGAAACACCATATATTTT. Amino acids: CASSYSGTNSGNTIYF.

V is TRBV12-3 or TRBV12-4 and J is TRBJ2-3, with D unclear. Between the trimmed V and J ends, which lost 9 bases and 2 bases, there was a span of 9 bases. This CDR3 is 12 amino acids long. CDR3 in DNA: TGTGCCAGTCGTATTCCCACAGATACGCAGTATTTT. This sequence encodes CASRIPTDTQYF.

As DNA, the CDR3 is TGTGCCAGTAGTATTAGCCGCAATCAGCCCCAGCATTTT. This translates into CASSISRNQPQHF. The chain links TRBV19 to TRBJ1-5; D ambiguous. The CDR3 is made up of 13 amino acids. Trimming cost V 3 bases and J 2 bases, with 5 bases left between them. CDR1 and CDR2 (germline): LNHDA, SQIVND (reference sequence).

This clonotype turned up a few times. This chain joins TRBV5-1 and TRBJ2-1, with 7 bases aligning to TRBD2. This CDR3 is 14 amino acids long. CDR1 and CDR2 from the germline V gene are SGHRS and YFSETQ. The trim removed 1 base at V and 8 bases at J, leaving 6 bases unmatched. CDR3: CASSLQLALDEQFF. CDR3 DNA sequence: TGCGCCAGCAGCTTGCAACTAGCGTTAGATGAGCAGTTCTTC.

The CDR3 here is CASSHRTLAYEQYF. The CDR3 nucleotides read TGTGCCAGCAGTCATAGGACGCTTGCCTACGAGCAGTACTTC. This rearrangement joins TRBV2 to TRBJ2-7; D gene uncertain. CDR3 size: 14 residues. The V gene lost 5 bases and the J gene lost 2 bases, with 13 bases spanning the gap. The germline CDR1 and CDR2 sequences are SNHLY and FYNNEI.

This clonotype was recorded a few times. This chain connects TRBV24-1 to TRBJ1-5; possibly TRBD1 for D (6 bases). This CDR3 has 17 amino acids. V lost 6 bases, J lost 1 base, and 18 bases lay in between. CDR1 KGHDR and CDR2 SFDVKD come from the germline V gene. CDR3 in amino acids: CATSTNDRLGSNQPQHF. DNA of the CDR3: TGTGCCACCAGTACAAACGACAGGTTGGGGAGCAATCAGCCCCAGCATTTT.

The chain joins TRBV5-1 to TRBJ2-1, with D unclear. Germline lookup yields CDR1 SGHRS and CDR2 YFSETQ. The CDR3 consists of 13 residues. Trimming left V 2 bases short and J 7 bases short, with 10 bases between. DNA for the CDR3: TGCGCCAGCAGCTTCAGCGCTGAGAATGAGCAGTTCTTC. This gives the protein CASSFSAENEQFF.

This clonotype was seen more than once but under ten times. The rearrangement joins TRBV12-3 or TRBV12-4 to TRBJ2-4; 7 bases are shared with TRBD1. V was pared by 6 bases and J by 0 bases, with 5 bases of the junction left unmatched. This CDR3 contains 15 residues. Here the CDR3 DNA reads TGTGCCAGCAGCCGGACAGGACTAGCCAAAAACATTCAGTACTTC. Translated: CASSRTGLAKNIQYF.

This clonotype is a singleton in its sample. This chain uses TRBV7-2 with TRBJ2-5; unclear D gene. In germline, CDR1 is SGHTA, CDR2 FQGNSA. The CDR3 length is 13 residues. V lost 5 bases and J lost 5, with 12 bases in between. This chain's CDR3 is CASSLNPLETQYF. Written as DNA, the CDR3 is TGTGCCAGCAGCCTCAACCCTTTGGAGACCCAGTACTTC. The variable domain in full, completed from reference TRBV7-2 and TRBJ2-5, reads GAGVSQSPSNKVTEKGKDVELRCDPISGHTALYWYRQSLGQGLEFLIYFQGNSAPDKSGLPSDRFSAERTGGSVSTLTIQRTQQEDSAVYLCASSLNPLETQYFGPGTRLLVL.